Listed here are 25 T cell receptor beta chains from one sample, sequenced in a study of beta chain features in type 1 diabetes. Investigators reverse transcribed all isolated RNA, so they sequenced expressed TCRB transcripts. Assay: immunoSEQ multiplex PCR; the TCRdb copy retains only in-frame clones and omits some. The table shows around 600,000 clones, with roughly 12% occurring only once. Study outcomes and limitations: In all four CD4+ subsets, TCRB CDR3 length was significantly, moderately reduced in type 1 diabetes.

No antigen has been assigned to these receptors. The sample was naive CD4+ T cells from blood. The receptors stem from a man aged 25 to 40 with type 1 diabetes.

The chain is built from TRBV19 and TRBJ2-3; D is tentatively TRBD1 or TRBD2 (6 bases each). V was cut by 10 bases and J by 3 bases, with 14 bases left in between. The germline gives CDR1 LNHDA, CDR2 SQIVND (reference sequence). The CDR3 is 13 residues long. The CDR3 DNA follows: TGTGCCATCGGAACAGGGAGGACAGATACGCAGTATTTT. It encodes CAIGTGRTDTQYF.

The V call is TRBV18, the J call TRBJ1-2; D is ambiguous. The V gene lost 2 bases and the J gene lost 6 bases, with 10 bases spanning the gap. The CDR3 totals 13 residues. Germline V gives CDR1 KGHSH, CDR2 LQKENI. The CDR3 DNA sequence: TGTGCCAGCTCACCAAGATCGGCGGATGGCTACACCTTC. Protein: CASSPRSADGYTF.

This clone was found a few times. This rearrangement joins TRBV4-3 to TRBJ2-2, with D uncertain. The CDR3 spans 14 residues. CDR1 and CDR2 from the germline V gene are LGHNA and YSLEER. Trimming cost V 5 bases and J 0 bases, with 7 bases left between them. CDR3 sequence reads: CASSGSPNTGELFF. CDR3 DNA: TGCGCCAGCAGCGGCAGTCCGAACACCGGGGAGCTGTTTTTT.

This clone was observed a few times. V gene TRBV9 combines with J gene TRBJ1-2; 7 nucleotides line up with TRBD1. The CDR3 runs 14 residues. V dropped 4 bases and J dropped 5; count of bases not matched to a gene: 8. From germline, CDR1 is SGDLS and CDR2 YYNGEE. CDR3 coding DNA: TGTGCCAGCAGCCCACAGGGGCAGGGTTATGGCTACACCTTC. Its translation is CASSPQGQGYGYTF.

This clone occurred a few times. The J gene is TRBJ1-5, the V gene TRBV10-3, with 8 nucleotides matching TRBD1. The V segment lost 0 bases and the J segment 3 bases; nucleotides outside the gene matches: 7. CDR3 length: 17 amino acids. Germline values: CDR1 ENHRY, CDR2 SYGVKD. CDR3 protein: CAISESTRQGINQPQHF. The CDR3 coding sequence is TGTGCCATCAGTGAGTCGACCCGACAGGGGATCAATCAGCCCCAGCATTTT.

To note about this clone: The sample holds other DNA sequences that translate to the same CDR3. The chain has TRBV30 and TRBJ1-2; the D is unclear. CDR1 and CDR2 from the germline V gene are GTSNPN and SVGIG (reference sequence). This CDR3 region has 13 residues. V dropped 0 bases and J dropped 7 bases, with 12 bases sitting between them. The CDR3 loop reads CAWSVSREGGYTF. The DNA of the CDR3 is TGTGCCTGGAGTGTTTCAAGAGAAGGTGGCTACACCTTC.

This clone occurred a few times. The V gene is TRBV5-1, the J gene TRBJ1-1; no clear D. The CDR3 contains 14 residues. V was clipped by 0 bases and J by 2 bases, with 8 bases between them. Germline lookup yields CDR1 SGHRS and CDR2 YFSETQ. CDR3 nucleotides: TGCGCCAGCAGCTTGGGGATACTCAACACTGAAGCTTTCTTT. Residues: CASSLGILNTEAFF.

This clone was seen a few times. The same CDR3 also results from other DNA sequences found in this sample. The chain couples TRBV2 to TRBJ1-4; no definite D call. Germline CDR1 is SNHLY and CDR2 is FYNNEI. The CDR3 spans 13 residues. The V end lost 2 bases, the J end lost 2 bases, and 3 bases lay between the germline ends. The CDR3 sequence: CASSEQTNEKLFF. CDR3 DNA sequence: TGTGCCAGCAGTGAACAGACTAATGAAAAACTGTTTTTT.

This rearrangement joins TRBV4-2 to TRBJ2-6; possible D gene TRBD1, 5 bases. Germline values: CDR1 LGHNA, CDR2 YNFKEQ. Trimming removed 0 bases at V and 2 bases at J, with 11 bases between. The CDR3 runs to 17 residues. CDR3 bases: TGTGCCAGCAGCCAAGAGGCCAGGGCCGCTGGGGCCAACGTCCTGACTTTC. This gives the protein CASSQEARAAGANVLTF.

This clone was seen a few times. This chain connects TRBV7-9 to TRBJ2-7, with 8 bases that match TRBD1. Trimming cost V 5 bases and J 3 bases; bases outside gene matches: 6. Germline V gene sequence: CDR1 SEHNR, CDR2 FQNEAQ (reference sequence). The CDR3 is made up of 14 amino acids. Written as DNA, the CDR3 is TGTGCCAGCAGCCGGGGACAGGAACTCTACGAGCAGTACTTC. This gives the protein CASSRGQELYEQYF.

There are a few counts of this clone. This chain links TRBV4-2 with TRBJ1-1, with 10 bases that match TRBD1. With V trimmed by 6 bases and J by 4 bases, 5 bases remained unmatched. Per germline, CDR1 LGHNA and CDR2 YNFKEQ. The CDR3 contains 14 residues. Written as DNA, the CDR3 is TGTGCCAGCAGTCCCGACAGGGGGCCCACTGAAGCTTTCTTT. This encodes CASSPDRGPTEAFF.

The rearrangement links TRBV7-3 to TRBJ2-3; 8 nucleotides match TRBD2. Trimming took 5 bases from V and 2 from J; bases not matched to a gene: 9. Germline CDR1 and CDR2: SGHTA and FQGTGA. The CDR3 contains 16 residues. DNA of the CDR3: TGTGCCAGCAGCCCCCCCACTAGCGGAATCACAGATACGCAGTATTTT. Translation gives CASSPPTSGITDTQYF.

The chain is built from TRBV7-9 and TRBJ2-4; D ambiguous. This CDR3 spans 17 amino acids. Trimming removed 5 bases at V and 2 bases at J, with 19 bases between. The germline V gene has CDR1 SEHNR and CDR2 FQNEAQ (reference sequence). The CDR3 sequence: CASSPLDRPESKNIQYF. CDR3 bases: TGTGCCAGCAGCCCTTTAGACCGTCCTGAATCCAAAAACATTCAGTACTTC. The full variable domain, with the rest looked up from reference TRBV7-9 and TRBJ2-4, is DTGVSQNPRHKITKRGQNVTFRCDPISEHNRLYWYRQTLGQGPEFLTYFQNEAQLEKSRLLSDRFSAERPKGSFSTLEIQRTEQGDSAMYLCASSPLDRPESKNIQYFGAGTRLSVL.

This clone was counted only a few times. CDR3 in DNA: TGTGCCAGTAGTATCGGGTACGGCCCGGTGCGGCCCCAGCATTTT. Residues: CASSIGYGPVRPQHF. The gene calls are TRBV19 and TRBJ1-5, with unresolved D. V shed 3 bases and J shed 9 bases, with 18 bases lying between them. The CDR3 is 15 residues long. Germline assignment: CDR1 LNHDA and CDR2 SQIVND (reference sequence).

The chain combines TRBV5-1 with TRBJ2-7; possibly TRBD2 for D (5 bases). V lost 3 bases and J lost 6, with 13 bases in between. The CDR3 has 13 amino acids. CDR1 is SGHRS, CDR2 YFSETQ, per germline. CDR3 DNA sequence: TGCGCCAGCAGCTGGGAGTCTCGGCGCGAGCAGTACTTC. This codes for CASSWESRREQYF.

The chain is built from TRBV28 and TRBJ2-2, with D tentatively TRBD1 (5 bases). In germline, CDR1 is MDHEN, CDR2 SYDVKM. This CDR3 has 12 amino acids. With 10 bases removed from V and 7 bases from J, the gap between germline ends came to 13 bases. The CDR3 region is CATDTVGGELFF. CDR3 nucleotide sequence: TGTGCCACGGACACGGTGGGCGGGGAGCTGTTTTTT. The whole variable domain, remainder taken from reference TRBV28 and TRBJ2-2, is DVKVTQSSRYLVKRTGEKVFLECVQDMDHENMFWYRQDPGLGLRLIYFSYDVKMKEKGDIPEGYSVSREKKERFSLILESASTNQTSMYLCATDTVGGELFFGEGSRLTVL.

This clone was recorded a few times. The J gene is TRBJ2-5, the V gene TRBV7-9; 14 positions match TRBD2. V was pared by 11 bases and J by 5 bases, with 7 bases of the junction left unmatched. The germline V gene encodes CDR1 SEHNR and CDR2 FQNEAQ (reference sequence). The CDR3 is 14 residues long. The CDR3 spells CAGRTSGGSETQYF. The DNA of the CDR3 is TGTGCCGGACGGACTAGCGGGGGGTCGGAGACCCAGTACTTC.

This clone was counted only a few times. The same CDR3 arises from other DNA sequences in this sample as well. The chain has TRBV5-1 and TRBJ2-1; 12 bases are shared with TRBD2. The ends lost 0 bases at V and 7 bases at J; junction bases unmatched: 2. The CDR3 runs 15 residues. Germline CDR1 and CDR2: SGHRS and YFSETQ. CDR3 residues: CASSLGLAGVNEQFF. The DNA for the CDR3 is TGCGCCAGCAGCTTGGGACTAGCGGGGGTTAATGAGCAGTTCTTC.

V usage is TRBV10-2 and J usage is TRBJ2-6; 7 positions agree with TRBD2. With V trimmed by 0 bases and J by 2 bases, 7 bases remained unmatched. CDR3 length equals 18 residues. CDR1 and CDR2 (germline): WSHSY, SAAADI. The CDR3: CASSESRLAVTGANVLTF. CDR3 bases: TGCGCCAGCAGTGAGTCTCGGCTAGCGGTGACTGGGGCCAACGTCCTGACTTTC.

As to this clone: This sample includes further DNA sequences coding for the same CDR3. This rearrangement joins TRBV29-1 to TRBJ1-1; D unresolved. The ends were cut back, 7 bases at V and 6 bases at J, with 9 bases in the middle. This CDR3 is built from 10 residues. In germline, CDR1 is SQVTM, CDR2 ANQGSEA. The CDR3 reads CSGRDSEAFF. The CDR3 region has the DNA TGCAGCGGGCGAGACTCTGAAGCTTTCTTT.

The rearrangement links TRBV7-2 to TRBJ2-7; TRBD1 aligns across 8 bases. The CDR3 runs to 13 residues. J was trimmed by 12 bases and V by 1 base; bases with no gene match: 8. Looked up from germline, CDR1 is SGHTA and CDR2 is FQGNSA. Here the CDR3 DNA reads TGTGCCAGCAGCTTAGTAACGGCAGGGGGCATGTACTTC. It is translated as CASSLVTAGGMYF.

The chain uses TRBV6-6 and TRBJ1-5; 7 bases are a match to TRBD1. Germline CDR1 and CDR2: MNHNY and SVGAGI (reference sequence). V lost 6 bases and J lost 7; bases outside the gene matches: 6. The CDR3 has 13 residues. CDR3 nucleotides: TGTGCCAGCAGGCCCGGGACAGCCCAGCCCCAGCATTTT. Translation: CASRPGTAQPQHF.

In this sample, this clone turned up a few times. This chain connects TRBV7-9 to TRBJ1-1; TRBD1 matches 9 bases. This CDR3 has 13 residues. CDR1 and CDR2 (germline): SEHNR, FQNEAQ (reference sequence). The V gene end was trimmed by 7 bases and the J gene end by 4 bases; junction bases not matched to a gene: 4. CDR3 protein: CASIGGQGTEAFF. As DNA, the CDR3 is TGTGCCAGCATAGGGGGACAGGGCACTGAAGCTTTCTTT.

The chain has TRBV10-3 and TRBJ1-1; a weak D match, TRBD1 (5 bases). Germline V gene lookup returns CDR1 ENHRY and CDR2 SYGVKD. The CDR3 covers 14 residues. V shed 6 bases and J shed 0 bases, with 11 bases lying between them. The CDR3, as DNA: TGTGCCATCAGCCAACAGGAGATGAACACTGAAGCTTTCTTT. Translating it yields CAISQQEMNTEAFF.

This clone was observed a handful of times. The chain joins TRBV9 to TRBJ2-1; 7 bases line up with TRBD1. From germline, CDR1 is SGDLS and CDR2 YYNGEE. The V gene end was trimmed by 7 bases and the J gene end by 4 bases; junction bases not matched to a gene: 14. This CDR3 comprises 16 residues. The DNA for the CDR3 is TGTGCCAGCGGGGCAGGGGGTAGTACGGATTACAATGAGCAGTTCTTC. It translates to CASGAGGSTDYNEQFF. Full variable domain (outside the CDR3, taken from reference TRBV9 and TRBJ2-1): DSGVTQTPKHLITATGQRVTLRCSPRSGDLSVYWYQQSLDQGLQFLIQYYNGEERAKGNILERFSAQQFPDLHSELNLSSLELGDSALYFCASGAGGSTDYNEQFFGPGTRLTVL.